The next 22 T cell receptor beta chains were all read from a single sample in a study of beta chain features in type 1 diabetes (dated 2018 in TCRdb). Study-level results and caveats: A moderate but significant shortening of TCRB CDR3 length was observed in type 1 diabetes patients in all four CD4+ subsets.

Their cognate antigens are unknown. The library was prepared using the immunoSEQ multiplex PCR assay. The High Capacity cDNA Reverse Transcription Kit was used to reverse transcribe all of the isolated RNA, meaning that expressed TCRB transcripts were what got sequenced. Here the immuneACCESS table is served through TCRdb, limited to in-frame sequences with V and J called. Missing clones are a known gap in these copies; in checked studies unresolved V genes cover under half, and the rest lacks a known reason. The sample profile shows around 56,000 clones; roughly 50% of them were found once. Around 2.7% of the sample lies in the top ten. Sequenced input: Tregs from blood. The sample's cell subset or site label, in plain terms: regulatory CD4+ T cells. These receptor sequences come from a woman in her forties with type 1 diabetes.

The V gene is TRBV7-9, the J gene TRBJ2-5; D is unclear. The germline V gene has CDR1 SEHNR and CDR2 FQNEAQ (reference sequence). CDR3 length: 14 amino acids. V lost 3 bases to trimming and J lost 5 bases, with 13 bases between them. The CDR3 here is CASSFSMGMETQYF. The CDR3 bases are TGTGCCAGCAGCTTCTCAATGGGCATGGAGACCCAGTACTTC.

The chain uses TRBV5-4 and TRBJ2-5; D remains ambiguous. Trimming left V 0 bases short and J 3 bases short, with 9 bases between. This CDR3 has 14 residues. Germline assignment: CDR1 SGHNT and CDR2 YYREEE (reference sequence). CDR3 loop: CASSLARREETQYF. The CDR3 DNA is TGTGCCAGCAGCTTGGCCCGTCGGGAAGAGACCCAGTACTTC.

This clone was found a few times. The chain combines TRBV9 with TRBJ2-1, with 8 nucleotides matching TRBD2. This CDR3 is built from 15 residues. Per germline, CDR1 SGDLS and CDR2 YYNGEE. Germline trimming cut 4 bases from V and 6 bases from J; bases unmatched to any gene: 9. In nucleotides, the CDR3 is TGTGCCAGCAGCCCTCGAGCGGGGGTCGGCAATGAGCAGTTCTTC. Amino acid sequence: CASSPRAGVGNEQFF.

This clone was seen at least ten times. This sequence joins TRBV7-2 and TRBJ2-5; 9 bases agree with TRBD2. The V segment lost 4 bases and the J segment 5 bases; nucleotides outside the gene matches: 5. Germline V gives CDR1 SGHTA, CDR2 FQGNSA. This CDR3 has 14 amino acids. DNA of the CDR3: TGTGCCAGCAGCTCTCGGACTAGCGTGGAGACCCAGTACTTC. Amino acids: CASSSRTSVETQYF.

The J gene is TRBJ1-1, the V gene TRBV2; D possibly corresponds to TRBD1 (5 bases). The CDR3 has 14 amino acids. CDR1 is SNHLY and CDR2 is FYNNEI in the germline V gene. The V and J ends lost 5 bases and 1 base respectively, with 11 bases between them. CDR3 nucleotide sequence: TGTGCCAGCAGTTCCGACAGAAGGAACACTGAAGCTTTCTTT. This gives the protein CASSSDRRNTEAFF.

The chain has TRBV6-5 and TRBJ2-7; 9 bases align to TRBD1. The CDR3 sequence is 14 residues long. CDR1 is MNHEY, CDR2 SVGAGI, per germline. The J segment lost 2 bases and the V segment lost 7 bases, leaving 6 bases of the junction unmatched. In DNA, the CDR3 is TGTGCCAGCAAAACAGGGGGCGAAACCTACGAGCAGTACTTC. It codes for CASKTGGETYEQYF.

This clone has only a few counts. V and J are TRBV28 and TRBJ1-1, with TRBD1 identical over 9 bases. J gave up 4 bases and V 6 bases, and 6 bases lay outside the gene matches. This CDR3 contains 14 residues. Germline CDR1 is MDHEN and CDR2 is SYDVKM. CDR3 region: CASRPGTGPTEAFF. CDR3 DNA sequence: TGTGCCAGCAGGCCCGGGACAGGGCCCACTGAAGCTTTCTTT.

This CDR3 reads CASSLAVAGGGDTQYF. CDR3 DNA sequence: TGTGCCAGCAGCTTGGCCGTAGCGGGGGGAGGGGATACGCAGTATTTT. This rearrangement joins TRBV5-4 to TRBJ2-3; 10 positions match TRBD2. The length of the CDR3 is 16 residues. Losses at the gene ends were 0 bases for V and 6 bases for J; bases not matched to a gene: 7. Germline V gene data show CDR1 as SGHNT and CDR2 as YYREEE (reference sequence).

By proportion, this clone is medium-sized (0.01 to 0.1%). The rearrangement uses TRBV28 and TRBJ2-7, with a tentative D call TRBD2 (6 bases). The germline V and J ends were trimmed by 6 bases and 4 bases, with 10 bases remaining between them. The germline CDR1 and CDR2 sequences are MDHEN and SYDVKM. CDR3 length: 12 residues. The CDR3 region is CASRGRGYEQYF. The DNA for the CDR3 is TGTGCCAGCAGAGGGCGGGGATACGAGCAGTACTTC.

This chain links TRBV6-6 with TRBJ2-5; 7 bases are a match to TRBD1. V lost 5 bases and J lost 11; bases outside the gene matches: 5. Germline V gives CDR1 MNHNY, CDR2 SVGAGI (reference sequence). The CDR3 is made up of 11 amino acids. CDR3 nucleotides: TGTGCCAGCAGTCCCGACAGGGAACAGTACTTC. Encoded protein: CASSPDREQYF.

This clone was seen more than once but under ten times. The gene calls are TRBV4-1 and TRBJ2-7, with D possibly being TRBD1 (6 bases). With 0 bases removed from V and 2 bases from J, the gap between germline ends came to 14 bases. The CDR3 is made up of 16 amino acids. Germline CDR1 MGHRA, CDR2 YSYEKL. The CDR3 reads CASSQDRQGQPYEQYF. The CDR3, as DNA: TGCGCCAGCAGCCAAGATCGTCAGGGGCAGCCCTACGAGCAGTACTTC.

The genes are TRBV18 and TRBJ2-5, with D unclear. The CDR3 length is 13 residues. V was pared by 1 base and J by 2 bases, with 5 bases between. The germline V gene encodes CDR1 KGHSH and CDR2 LQKENI. The CDR3 loop reads CASSPLPQETQYF. CDR3 nucleotides: TGTGCCAGCTCACCACTTCCTCAAGAGACCCAGTACTTC. The whole variable domain, remainder taken from reference TRBV18 and TRBJ2-5, is NAGVMQNPRHLVRRRGQEARLRCSPMKGHSHVYWYRQLPEEGLKFMVYLQKENIIDESGMPKERFSAEFPKEGPSILRIQQVVRGDSAAYFCASSPLPQETQYFGPGTRLLVL.

The genes are TRBV28 and TRBJ1-5; 9 bases agree with TRBD1. Germline CDR1 reads MDHEN; CDR2 reads SYDVKM. The CDR3 runs to 16 residues. V shed 3 bases and J 6 bases; nucleotides not matched to a gene: 9. The CDR3 DNA is TGTGCCAGCAGTTTCAGCTACGGGACAGGGAGTCAGCCCCAGCATTTT. It translates to CASSFSYGTGSQPQHF.

Within the sample, this clone is medium-sized. V is TRBV5-6 and J is TRBJ1-5, with TRBD1 identical over 7 bases. Germline-derived CDR1 and CDR2 are SGHDT and YYEEEE. V was pared by 0 bases and J by 7 bases, with 1 base of the junction left unmatched. There are 13 residues in the CDR3. CDR3 loop: CASSLGDRQPQHF. Here the CDR3 DNA reads TGTGCCAGCAGCTTGGGGGACAGACAGCCCCAGCATTTT.

This clone came up once. This rearrangement joins TRBV13 to TRBJ1-1, with TRBD1 as a possible D gene (5 bases). The germline gives CDR1 PRHDT, CDR2 FYEKMQ (reference sequence). Trimming pared 5 bases from V and 3 bases from J, leaving 7 bases between. The CDR3 sequence is 12 residues long. CDR3 bases: TGTGCCAGCAGCGCCAGGGACACTGAAGCTTTCTTT. It specifies CASSARDTEAFF.

This chain connects TRBV29-1 to TRBJ1-1; D gene uncertain. Trimming pared 4 bases from V and 4 bases from J, leaving 13 bases between. The CDR3 has 13 residues. The germline V gene has CDR1 SQVTM and CDR2 ANQGSEA. In nucleotides, the CDR3 is TGCAGCGTTGGCCCGGGAATCCTCACTGAAGCTTTCTTT. Encoded protein: CSVGPGILTEAFF.

This chain connects TRBV7-8 to TRBJ2-7; a weak D match, TRBD2 (5 bases). CDR3 length equals 15 residues. Germline CDR1 SGHVS, CDR2 FQNEAQ. Trimming removed 2 bases from V and 4 bases from J, with 15 bases in between. The CDR3 reads CASSLRPLPGYEQYF. CDR3 DNA sequence: TGTGCCAGCAGCTTAAGGCCCCTACCGGGATACGAGCAGTACTTC.

This clone was picked up a small number of times. The chain is built from TRBV6-1 and TRBJ2-7; possible D gene TRBD1, 5 bases. The V end was cut by 6 bases, the J end by 6 bases, with 12 bases between. The CDR3 consists of 12 residues. CDR1 is MNHNS and CDR2 is SASEGT in the germline V gene. CDR3 sequence reads: CASRSTAFEQYF. The CDR3 nucleotides are TGTGCCAGCAGATCGACAGCCTTCGAGCAGTACTTC.

The chain uses TRBV6-6 and TRBJ1-1, with 8 bases matching TRBD1. Germline CDR1 is MNHNY and CDR2 is SVGAGI (reference sequence). The CDR3 extends over 13 amino acids. V lost 6 bases and J lost 1; bases outside the gene matches: 1. DNA for the CDR3: TGTGCCAGCAGGGGGACAGGGAACACTGAAGCTTTCTTT. Amino acid sequence: CASRGTGNTEAFF.

This clone was counted a few times. The chain links TRBV7-2 to TRBJ2-7; a weak D match, TRBD1 (5 bases). This CDR3 has 14 residues. Germline V gene data show CDR1 as SGHTA and CDR2 as FQGNSA. Trimming cost V 2 bases and J 2 bases, with 10 bases left between them. For the CDR3, the DNA is TGTGCCAGCAGCTTAAGGGGCAGTCCCTACGAGCAGTACTTC. Its protein is CASSLRGSPYEQYF.

The chain couples TRBV7-9 to TRBJ1-4; TRBD1 might be the D (6 bases). CDR3 size: 14 residues. Germline loops: CDR1 SEHNR, CDR2 FQNEAQ (reference sequence). The ends were cut back, 2 bases at V and 5 bases at J, with 9 bases in the middle. The CDR3 is CASSLLQGNEKLFF. The CDR3 nucleotides read TGTGCCAGCAGCTTACTACAGGGAAATGAAAAACTGTTTTTT.

The rearrangement links TRBV30 to TRBJ2-2; 7 bases are a match to TRBD2. The length of the CDR3 is 13 residues. Germline CDR1 GTSNPN, CDR2 SVGIG (reference sequence). Unmatched junction bases numbered 6, after V lost 5 bases and J lost 6 bases. In nucleotides, the CDR3 is TGTGCCTGGTGGGCGGGAGTCGCCGGGGAGCTGTTTTTT. It translates to CAWWAGVAGELFF.